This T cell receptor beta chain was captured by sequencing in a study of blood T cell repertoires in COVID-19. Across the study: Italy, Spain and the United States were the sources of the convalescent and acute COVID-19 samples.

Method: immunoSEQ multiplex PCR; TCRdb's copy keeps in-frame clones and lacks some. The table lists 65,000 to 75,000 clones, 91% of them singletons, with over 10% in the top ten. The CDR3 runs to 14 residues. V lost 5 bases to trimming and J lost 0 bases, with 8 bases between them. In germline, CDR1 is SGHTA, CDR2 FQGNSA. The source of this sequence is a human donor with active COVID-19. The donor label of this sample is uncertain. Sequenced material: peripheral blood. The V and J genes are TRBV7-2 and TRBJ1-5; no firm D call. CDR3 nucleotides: TGTGCCAGCAGCGTAGTGCGTAGCAATCAGCCCCAGCATTTT. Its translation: CASSVVRSNQPQHF.